This T cell receptor beta chain was identified during a study of vaccination and CD4 T cells after COVID-19. Study background: Two of the convalescents were Hispanic, and the group consisted of six males and four females. The stimulating agents, overlapping spike peptides, came from SARS-CoV-2, HCoV-NL63, HCoV-OC43 and HCoV-229E.

Researchers used the Oncomine TCR Beta short-read assay to sequence DNA from cultured CD4+ T cells. TCRdb processed the PCR reads anew with MiXCR; each CDR3 protein has one entry. The sample has 25,000 to 30,000 distinct CDR3 sequences; around 50% are singletons. Described treatment: approximately nine-day PBMC culture with coronavirus spike peptide pools or control peptides (ViraFEST assay). Per the germline V gene, CDR1 is SGHDN and CDR2 is FVKESK. Trimming took 1 base from V and 7 from J, leaving 11 bases between them. The CDR3 runs 15 residues. For this clonotype: The target antigen is unknown.

The rearrangement joins TRBV14 to TRBJ1-6, with a tentative D call TRBD1 (5 bases). The sequence derives from a human donor who received a COVID-19 vaccine. The specimen was CD4+ T cells from blood, cultured in vitro, collected before SARS-CoV-2 vaccination. CDR3 nucleotide sequence: TGTGCCAGCAGCCAAGTGGGGGGGTTGAATTCACCCCTCCACTTT. Translation: CASSQVGGLNSPLHF.